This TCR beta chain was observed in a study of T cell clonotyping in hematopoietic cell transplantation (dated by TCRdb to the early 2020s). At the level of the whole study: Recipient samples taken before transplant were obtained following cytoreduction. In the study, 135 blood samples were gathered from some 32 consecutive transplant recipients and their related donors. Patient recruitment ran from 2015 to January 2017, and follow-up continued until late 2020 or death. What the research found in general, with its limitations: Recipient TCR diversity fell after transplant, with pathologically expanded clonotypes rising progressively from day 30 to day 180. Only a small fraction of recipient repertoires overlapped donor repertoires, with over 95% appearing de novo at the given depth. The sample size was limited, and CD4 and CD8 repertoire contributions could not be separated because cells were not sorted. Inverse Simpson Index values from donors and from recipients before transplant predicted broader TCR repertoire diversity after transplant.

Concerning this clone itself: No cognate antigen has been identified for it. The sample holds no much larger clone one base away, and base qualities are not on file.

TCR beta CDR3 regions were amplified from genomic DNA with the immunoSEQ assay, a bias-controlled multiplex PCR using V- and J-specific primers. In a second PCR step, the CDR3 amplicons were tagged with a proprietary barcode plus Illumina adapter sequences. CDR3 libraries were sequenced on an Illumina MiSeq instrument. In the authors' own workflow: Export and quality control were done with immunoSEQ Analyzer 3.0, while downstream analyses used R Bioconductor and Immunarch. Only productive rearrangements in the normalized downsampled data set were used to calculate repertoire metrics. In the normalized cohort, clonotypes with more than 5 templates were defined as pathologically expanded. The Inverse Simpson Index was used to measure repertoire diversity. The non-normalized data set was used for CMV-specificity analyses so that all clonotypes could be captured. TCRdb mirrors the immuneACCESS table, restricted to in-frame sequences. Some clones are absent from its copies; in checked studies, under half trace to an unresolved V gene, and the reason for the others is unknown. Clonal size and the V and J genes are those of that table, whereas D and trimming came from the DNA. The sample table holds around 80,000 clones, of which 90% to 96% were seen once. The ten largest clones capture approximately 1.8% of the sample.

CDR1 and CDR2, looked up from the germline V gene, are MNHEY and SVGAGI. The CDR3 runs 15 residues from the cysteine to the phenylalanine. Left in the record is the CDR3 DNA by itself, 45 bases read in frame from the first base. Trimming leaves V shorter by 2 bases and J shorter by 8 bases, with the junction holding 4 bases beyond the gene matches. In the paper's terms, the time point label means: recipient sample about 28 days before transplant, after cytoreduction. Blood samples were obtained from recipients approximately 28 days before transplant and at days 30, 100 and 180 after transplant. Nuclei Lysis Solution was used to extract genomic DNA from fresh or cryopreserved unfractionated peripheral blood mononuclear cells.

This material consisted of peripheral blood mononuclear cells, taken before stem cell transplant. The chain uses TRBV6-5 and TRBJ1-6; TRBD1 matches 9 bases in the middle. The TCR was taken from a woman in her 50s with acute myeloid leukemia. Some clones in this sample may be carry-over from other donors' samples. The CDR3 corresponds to CASSYGDRGDSPLHF. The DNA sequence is TGTGCCAGCAGTTACGGAGACAGGGGGGATTCACCCCTCCACTTT.